This T cell receptor beta chain came from a study of healthy donors' naive CD4 and CD8 T cells. Naive CD4+ cells were sorted as CD4+CD8-CD45RO-CD45RA+; naive CD8+ as CD8+CD4-CD45RA+CD27bright. Study conclusions and caveats: Alpha and beta chains were sequenced in bulk without pairing. The study did not address homeostatic proliferation effects in naive T cells.

Trimming took off 0 bases at V and 2 bases at J, with 12 bases between the two ends. Germline CDR1 and CDR2: SGHRS and YFSETQ. The length of the CDR3 is 16 residues. Each TCR library used about 500 ng of total RNA and a linear amplification protocol. TCRdb redid the calling of the reads with MiXCR, one entry per CDR3 protein. Of roughly 200,000 distinct CDR3 sequences listed, about 76% were seen once; the top ten hold around 2%. As concerns this clonotype: Its antigen is still unknown.

The sequenced sample was naive CD4+ and CD8+ T cells sorted from blood, pooled from several donors. This TCR was sampled from a pool of human donors in good health; the sample pools cells from several healthy donors. This rearrangement joins TRBV5-1 to TRBJ2-1; D remains unclear. The CDR3 nucleotides read TGCGCCAGCAGCTTGGGGACCATCAACCCCTACAATGAGCAGTTCTTC. Protein product: CASSLGTINPYNEQFF. The variable domain in full, with the rest retrieved from reference TRBV5-1 and TRBJ2-1, is KAGVTQTPRYLIKTRGQQVTLSCSPISGHRSVSWYQQTPGQGLQFLFEYFSETQRNKGNFPGRFSGRQFSNSRSEMNVSTLELGDSALYLCASSLGTINPYNEQFFGPGTRLTVL.